Listed below are T cell receptor beta chains from one sample, sequenced in a study of CD8 T cells in Susac syndrome. A single record per CDR3 protein comes from TCRdb applying MiXCR to the immunoSEQ multiplex PCR reads. The sample records 300,000 to 350,000 distinct CDR3 sequences, under 95% being singletons. Sequencing was done on a sample of CD4+ T cells from PBMCs. The receptors derive from a human donor with multiple sclerosis. The CDR3 runs from the conserved cysteine through the conserved F or W. The order of the fields is V gene, D gene, J gene, clone size, CDR3 DNA, CDR3 protein. The D gene is left open where the match is weak. Size values are once, few and many counts, or a class for expanded clones, and some rows have none.

>TRBV18|TRBD2|TRBJ2-1|NA
TGTGCCAGCTCACCTGGGGGGACTAGCGGATCTTATGAGCAGTTCTTC
CASSPGGTSGSYEQFF
>TRBV9|TRBD2|TRBJ2-1|NA
TGTGCCAGCAGCGTAGGTTATCTAGCGGGAAGCGGGAGTGAGCAGTTCTTC
CASSVGYLAGSGSEQFF
>TRBV6-2/TRBV6-3|TRBD1|TRBJ1-1|NA
TGTGCCAGCAGTTCCCTCAGGGGGGAGACTGAAGCTTTCTTT
CASSSLRGETEAFF
>TRBV28|NA|TRBJ1-5|NA
TGTGCCAGCAGTTTATCGACTGGATATAGGCGGCCCCAGCATTTT
CASSLSTGYRRPQHF
>TRBV2|NA|TRBJ2-5|NA
TGTGCCAGCAGCCAGCTGTTTCAAGAGACCCAGTACTTC
CASSQLFQETQYF
>TRBV20-1|NA|TRBJ2-5|NA
TGCAGTGCTAGTAATGCGGGTTTGGGAGAAGAGACCCAGTACTTC
CSASNAGLGEETQYF
>TRBV7-2|TRBD2|TRBJ2-7|NA
TGTGCCAGCAGCTTGGGACTAGCGGCCCACGAGCAGTACTTC
CASSLGLAAHEQYF
>TRBV7-2|NA|TRBJ1-2|NA
TGTGCCAGCAGCTTAGCGCCTGCAGGGAACTTCTATGGCTACACCTTC
CASSLAPAGNFYGYTF
>TRBV25-1|NA|TRBJ2-7|NA
TGTGCCAGCAGACGGTCAGGAGGGGGGCCCAACGAGCAGTACTTC
CASRRSGGGPNEQYF
>TRBV20-1|NA|TRBJ2-1|NA
TGCAGTGCTAGGTACACACCTAATGAGCAGTTCTTC
CSARYTPNEQFF
>TRBV4-2|NA|TRBJ2-3|once
TGTGCCAGCAGCCAAGATAAGCGCACAGATACGCAGTATTTT
CASSQDKRTDTQYF
>TRBV5-1|TRBD2|TRBJ2-1|NA
TGCGCCAGCAGCCTTCCTAGCGGGGGAGATGAGCAGTTCTTC
CASSLPSGGDEQFF
>TRBV19|NA|TRBJ1-1|NA
TGTGCCAGTAGCACCCAGGGGTGGACTGAAGCTTTCTTT
CASSTQGWTEAFF
>TRBV18|NA|TRBJ1-1|NA
TGTGCCAGCTCCCCCTGGGGAGGCGCGCGACGGAACACTGAAGCTTTCTTT
CASSPWGGARRNTEAFF
>TRBV7-9|TRBD1|TRBJ1-1|NA
TGTGCCAGCAGCCAAGGACAGGGGGGAACTGAAGCTTTCTTT
CASSQGQGGTEAFF
>TRBV11-1|NA|TRBJ2-7|once
TGTGCCAGCAGCCCACGGGGAGGATTATACGAGCAGTACTTC
CASSPRGGLYEQYF
>TRBV20-1|TRBD1|TRBJ1-2|NA
TGCAGTGCTAGAGCTACCTCGGGACAGCTGGACTATGGCTACACCTTC
CSARATSGQLDYGYTF
>TRBV18|NA|TRBJ1-3|NA
TGTGCCAGCTCCCCCGGCGGGAATGGAAACACCATATATTTT
CASSPGGNGNTIYF
>TRBV6-1|TRBD1|TRBJ1-3|NA
TGTGCCAGCAGTCCGACGGGGGACAGCTCTGGAAACACCATATATTTT
CASSPTGDSSGNTIYF
>TRBV10-3|NA|TRBJ2-1|NA
TGTGCCATCAGTGAGCAGCCTGAGTACAATGAGCAGTTCTTC
CAISEQPEYNEQFF
>TRBV15|NA|TRBJ1-3|once
TGTGCCACCAGCAGAGATCTGTGGGGCTTTATGGAGAACACCATATATTTT
CATSRDLWGFMENTIYF
>TRBV7-2|NA|TRBJ1-6|NA
TGTGCCAGCAGCCTAAGACACGCTACGAATAATTCACCCCTCCACTTT
CASSLRHATNNSPLHF
>TRBV29-1|TRBD1|TRBJ2-7|NA
TGCAGCGCTGAGCGACAGGGTGGCCACGAGCAGTACTTC
CSAERQGGHEQYF
>TRBV6-2/TRBV6-3|NA|TRBJ2-2|NA
TGTGCCAGCAGTCAGCCCTCCCCCCCCACCGGGGAGCTGTTTTTT
CASSQPSPPTGELFF
>TRBV7-2|NA|TRBJ1-3|NA
TGTGCCAGCAGCTTGGTGAGACCGATCTCTGGAAACACCATATATTTT
CASSLVRPISGNTIYF
>TRBV6-6|NA|TRBJ2-7|NA
TGTGCCAGCAGTTACTCTACAGGAAATTACGAGCAGTACTTC
CASSYSTGNYEQYF